This TCR beta chain was identified in a study of T cell clones after liver transplantation. V was cut by 4 bases and J by 4 bases, with 11 bases left in between. The CDR3 runs to 14 residues. Germline loops: CDR1 SGHDT, CDR2 YYEEEE. Profiling relied on immunoSEQ multiplex PCR, and the TCRdb table lists in-frame clones only, not all of them. The repertoire has around 20,000 clones, approximately 89% of them found once; the top ten carry roughly 13%. The chain uses TRBV5-6 and TRBJ1-4, with D possibly TRBD1 on 6 matching bases. The sequence was collected from a human donor who received a liver transplant. This specimen consisted of CD8+ T cells from blood, obtained before liver transplant. As DNA, the CDR3 is TGTGCCAGCAGCCCGGACAGAGTTAATGAAAAACTGTTTTTT. This sequence encodes CASSPDRVNEKLFF.